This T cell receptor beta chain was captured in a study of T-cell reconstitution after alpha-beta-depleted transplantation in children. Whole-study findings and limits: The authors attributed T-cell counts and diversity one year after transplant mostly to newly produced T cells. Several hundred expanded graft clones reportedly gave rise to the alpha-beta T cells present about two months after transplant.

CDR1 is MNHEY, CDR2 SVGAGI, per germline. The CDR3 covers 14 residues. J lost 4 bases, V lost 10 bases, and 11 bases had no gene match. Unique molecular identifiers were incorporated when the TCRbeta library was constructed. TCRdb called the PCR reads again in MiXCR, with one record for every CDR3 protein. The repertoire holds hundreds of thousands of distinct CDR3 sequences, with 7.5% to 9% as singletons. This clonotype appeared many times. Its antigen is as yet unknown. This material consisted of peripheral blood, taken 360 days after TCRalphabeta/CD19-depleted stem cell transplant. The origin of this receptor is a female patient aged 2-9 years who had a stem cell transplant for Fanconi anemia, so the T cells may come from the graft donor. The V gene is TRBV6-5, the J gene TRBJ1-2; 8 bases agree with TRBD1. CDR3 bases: TGTGCCACCAGGGTACACAGGGGGAGCTATGGCTACACCTTC. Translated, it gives CATRVHRGSYGYTF.